The clone carrying this T cell receptor beta chain was detected only a few times. The source of the sample is a study of blood T cell repertoires in COVID-19. In the study overall: T cells, B-cell-depleted T cells, or PBMCs provided the cDNA or gDNA that served as material.

Assay: immunoSEQ multiplex PCR; the TCRdb copy retains only in-frame clones and omits some. The table lists 150,000 to 200,000 clones, over 70% of them singletons, with about 11% in the top ten. The germline V and J ends were trimmed by 8 bases and 2 bases, with 13 bases remaining between them. The CDR3 has 14 residues. Germline V CDR1 and CDR2: MDHEN, SYDVKM. The genes are TRBV28 and TRBJ1-5, with D unclear. Sequencing was performed on PBMCs or T cells enriched from blood (not recorded which). This TCR was recovered from a man in his forties or fifties who had recovered from COVID-19. The CDR3 protein is CASAGFSGNQPQHF. The CDR3 DNA follows: TGTGCCAGCGCCGGGTTTTCGGGCAATCAGCCCCAGCATTTT. The whole variable domain, remainder taken from reference TRBV28 and TRBJ1-5, is DVKVTQSSRYLVKRTGEKVFLECVQDMDHENMFWYRQDPGLGLRLIYFSYDVKMKEKGDIPEGYSVSREKKERFSLILESASTNQTSMYLCASAGFSGNQPQHFGDGTRLSIL.